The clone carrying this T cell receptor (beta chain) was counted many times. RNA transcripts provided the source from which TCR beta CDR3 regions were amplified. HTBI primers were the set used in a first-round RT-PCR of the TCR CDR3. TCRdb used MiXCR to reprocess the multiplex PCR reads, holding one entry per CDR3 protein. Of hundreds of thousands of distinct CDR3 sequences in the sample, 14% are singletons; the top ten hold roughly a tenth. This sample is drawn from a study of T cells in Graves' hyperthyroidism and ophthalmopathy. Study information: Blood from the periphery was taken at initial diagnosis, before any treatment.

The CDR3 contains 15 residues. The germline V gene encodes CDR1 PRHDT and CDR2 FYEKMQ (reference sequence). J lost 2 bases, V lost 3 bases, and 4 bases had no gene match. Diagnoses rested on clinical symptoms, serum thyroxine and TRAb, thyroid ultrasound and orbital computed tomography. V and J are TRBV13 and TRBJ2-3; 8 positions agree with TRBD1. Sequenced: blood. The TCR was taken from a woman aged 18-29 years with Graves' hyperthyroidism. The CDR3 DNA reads TGTGCCAGCAGCTTGGGACAGGACCTCACAGATACGCAGTATTTT. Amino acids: CASSLGQDLTDTQYF. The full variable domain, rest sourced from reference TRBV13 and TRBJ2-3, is AAGVIQSPRHLIKEKRETATLKCYPIPRHDTVYWYQQGPGQDPQFLISFYEKMQSDKGSIPDRFSAQQFSDYHSELNMSSLELGDSALYFCASSLGQDLTDTQYFGPGTRLTVL.